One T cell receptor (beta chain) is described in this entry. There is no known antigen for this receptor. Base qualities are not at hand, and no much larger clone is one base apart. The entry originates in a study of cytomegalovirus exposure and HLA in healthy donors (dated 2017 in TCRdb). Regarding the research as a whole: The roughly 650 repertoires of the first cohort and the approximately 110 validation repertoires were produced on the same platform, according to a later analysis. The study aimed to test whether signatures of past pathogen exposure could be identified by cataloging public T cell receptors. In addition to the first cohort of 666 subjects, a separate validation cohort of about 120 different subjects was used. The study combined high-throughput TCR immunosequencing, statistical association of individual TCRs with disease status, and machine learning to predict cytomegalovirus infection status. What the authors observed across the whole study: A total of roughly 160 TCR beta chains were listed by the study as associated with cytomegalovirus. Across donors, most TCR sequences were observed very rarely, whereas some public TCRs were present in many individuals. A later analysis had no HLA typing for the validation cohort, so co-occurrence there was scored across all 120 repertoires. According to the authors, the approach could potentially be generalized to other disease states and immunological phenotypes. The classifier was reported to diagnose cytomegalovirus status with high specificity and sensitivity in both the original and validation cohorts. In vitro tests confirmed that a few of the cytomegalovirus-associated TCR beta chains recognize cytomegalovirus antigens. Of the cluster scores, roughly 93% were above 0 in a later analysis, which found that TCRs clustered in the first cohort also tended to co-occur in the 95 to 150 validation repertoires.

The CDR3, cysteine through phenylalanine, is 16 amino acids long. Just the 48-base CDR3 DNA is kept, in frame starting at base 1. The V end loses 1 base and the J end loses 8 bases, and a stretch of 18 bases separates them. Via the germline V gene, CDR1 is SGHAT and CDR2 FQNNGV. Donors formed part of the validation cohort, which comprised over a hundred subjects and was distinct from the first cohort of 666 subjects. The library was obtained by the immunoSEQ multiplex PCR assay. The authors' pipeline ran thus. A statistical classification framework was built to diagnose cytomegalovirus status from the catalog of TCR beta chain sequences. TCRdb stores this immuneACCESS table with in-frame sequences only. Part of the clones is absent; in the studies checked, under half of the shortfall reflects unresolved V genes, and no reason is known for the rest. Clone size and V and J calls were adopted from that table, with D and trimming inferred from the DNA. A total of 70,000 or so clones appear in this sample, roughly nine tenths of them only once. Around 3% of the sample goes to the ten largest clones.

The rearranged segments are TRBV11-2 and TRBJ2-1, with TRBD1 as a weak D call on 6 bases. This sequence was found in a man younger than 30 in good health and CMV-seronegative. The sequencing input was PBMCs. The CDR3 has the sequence CASSLGAARGGYEQFF. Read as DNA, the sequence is TGTGCCAGCAGCTTAGGAGCTGCCAGGGGTGGCTATGAGCAGTTCTTC.